This paragraph reports one T cell receptor beta chain. This table comes from immunoSEQ multiplex PCR, and its TCRdb copy is limited to in-frame clones, with some not included. The table has about 92,000 clones, approximately 92% seen once. This record belongs to a study of T cell changes during pregnancy in multiple sclerosis. Germline V gene sequence: CDR1 SGHVS, CDR2 FNYEAQ. V lost 5 bases and J lost 4; bases outside the gene matches: 12. The CDR3 runs to 17 residues. The input for sequencing was peripheral blood, taken in the first trimester of pregnancy. This receptor was identified in a female donor with multiple sclerosis, enrolled in a pregnancy study. The chain has TRBV7-6 and TRBJ2-2; 8 bases agree with TRBD2. CDR3 protein: CASSPSYGRAFTGELFF. The CDR3 coding sequence is TGTGCCAGCAGCCCTTCATACGGGAGGGCCTTCACCGGGGAGCTGTTTTTT.